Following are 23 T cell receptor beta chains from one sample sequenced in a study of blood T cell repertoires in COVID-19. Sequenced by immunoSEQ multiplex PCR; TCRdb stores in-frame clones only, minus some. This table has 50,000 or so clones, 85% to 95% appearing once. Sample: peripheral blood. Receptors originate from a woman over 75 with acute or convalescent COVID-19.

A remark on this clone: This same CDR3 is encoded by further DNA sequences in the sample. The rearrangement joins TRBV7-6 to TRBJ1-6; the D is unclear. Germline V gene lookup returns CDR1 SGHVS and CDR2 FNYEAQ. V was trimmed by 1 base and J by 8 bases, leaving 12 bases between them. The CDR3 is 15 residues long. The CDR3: CASSLGTGGDSPLHF. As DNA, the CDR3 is TGTGCCAGCAGCTTAGGGACCGGAGGAGATTCACCCCTCCACTTT.

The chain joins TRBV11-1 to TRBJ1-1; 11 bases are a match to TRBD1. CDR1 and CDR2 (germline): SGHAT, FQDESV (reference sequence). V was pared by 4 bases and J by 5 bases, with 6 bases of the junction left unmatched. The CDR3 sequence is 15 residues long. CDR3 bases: TGTGCCAGCAGCTCGTCCGGGACAGGGGGGACTGAAGCTTTCTTT. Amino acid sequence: CASSSSGTGGTEAFF.

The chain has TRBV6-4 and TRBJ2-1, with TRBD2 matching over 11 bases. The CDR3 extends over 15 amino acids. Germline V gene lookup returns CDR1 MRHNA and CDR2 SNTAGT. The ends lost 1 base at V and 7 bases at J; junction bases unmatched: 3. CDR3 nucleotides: TGTGCCAGCAGTGACTTAACTAGCGGGAGAAATGAGCAGTTCTTC. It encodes CASSDLTSGRNEQFF.

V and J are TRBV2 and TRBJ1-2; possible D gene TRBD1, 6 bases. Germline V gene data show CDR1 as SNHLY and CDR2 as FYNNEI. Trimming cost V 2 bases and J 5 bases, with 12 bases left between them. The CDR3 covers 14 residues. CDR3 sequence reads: CASSEQGHKYGYTF. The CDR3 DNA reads TGTGCCAGCAGTGAACAGGGACACAAATATGGCTACACCTTC.

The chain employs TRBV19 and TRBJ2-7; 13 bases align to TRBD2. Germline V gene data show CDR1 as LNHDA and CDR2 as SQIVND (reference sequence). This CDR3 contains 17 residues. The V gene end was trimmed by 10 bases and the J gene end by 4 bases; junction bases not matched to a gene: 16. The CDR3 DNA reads TGTGCCACCGACATACTAGCGGGAGGGCGGTTTCCGTACGAGCAGTACTTC. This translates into CATDILAGGRFPYEQYF. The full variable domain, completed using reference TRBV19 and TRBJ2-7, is DGGITQSPKYLFRKEGQNVTLSCEQNLNHDAMYWYRQDPGQGLRLIYYSQIVNDFQKGDIAEGYSVSREKKESFPLTVTSAQKNPTAFYLCATDILAGGRFPYEQYFGPGTRLTVT.

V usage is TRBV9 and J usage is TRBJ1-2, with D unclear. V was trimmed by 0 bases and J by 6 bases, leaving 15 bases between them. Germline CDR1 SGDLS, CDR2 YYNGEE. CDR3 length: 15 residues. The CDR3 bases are TGTGCCAGCAGCGTAGACCCGAACTTGTTAGATGGCTACACCTTC. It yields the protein CASSVDPNLLDGYTF. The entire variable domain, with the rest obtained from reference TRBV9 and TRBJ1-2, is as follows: DSGVTQTPKHLITATGQRVTLRCSPRSGDLSVYWYQQSLDQGLQFLIQYYNGEERAKGNILERFSAQQFPDLHSELNLSSLELGDSALYFCASSVDPNLLDGYTFGSGTRLTVV.

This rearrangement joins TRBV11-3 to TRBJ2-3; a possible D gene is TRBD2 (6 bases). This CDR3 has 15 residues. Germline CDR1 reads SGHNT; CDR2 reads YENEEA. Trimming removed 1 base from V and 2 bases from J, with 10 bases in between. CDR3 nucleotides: TGTGCCAGCAGCTTAGGACTAGTCGACACAGATACGCAGTATTTT. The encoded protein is CASSLGLVDTDTQYF.

Here the CDR3 reads CASSPQRTVLGGANVLTF. The CDR3 nucleotides read TGTGCCAGCAGCCCCCAGCGGACGGTCCTCGGCGGGGCCAACGTCCTGACTTTC. The V call is TRBV27, the J call TRBJ2-6; a weak D match, TRBD2 (5 bases). The CDR3 is 18 residues long. Trimming took off 6 bases at V and 4 bases at J, with 22 bases between the two ends. Germline-derived CDR1 and CDR2 are MNHEY and SMNVEV (reference sequence).

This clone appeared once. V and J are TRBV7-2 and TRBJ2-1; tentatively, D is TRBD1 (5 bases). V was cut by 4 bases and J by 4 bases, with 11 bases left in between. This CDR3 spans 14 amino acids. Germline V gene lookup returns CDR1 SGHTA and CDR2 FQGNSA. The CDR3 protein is CASSSTPGYNEQFF. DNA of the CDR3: TGTGCCAGCAGCTCGACCCCAGGGTACAATGAGCAGTTCTTC.

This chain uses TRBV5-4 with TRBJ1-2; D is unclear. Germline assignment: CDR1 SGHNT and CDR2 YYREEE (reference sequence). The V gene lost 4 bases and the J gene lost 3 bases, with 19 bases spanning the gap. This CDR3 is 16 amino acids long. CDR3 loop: CASSLHSGFYDYGYTF. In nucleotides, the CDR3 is TGTGCCAGCAGCCTACATTCAGGATTTTATGACTATGGCTACACCTTC.

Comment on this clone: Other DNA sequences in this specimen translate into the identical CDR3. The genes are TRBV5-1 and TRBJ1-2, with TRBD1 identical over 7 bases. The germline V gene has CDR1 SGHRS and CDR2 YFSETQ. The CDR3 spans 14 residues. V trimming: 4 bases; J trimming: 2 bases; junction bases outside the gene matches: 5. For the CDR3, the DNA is TGCGCCAGCAGCCTAGGACAGGCAAACTATGGCTACACCTTC. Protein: CASSLGQANYGYTF.

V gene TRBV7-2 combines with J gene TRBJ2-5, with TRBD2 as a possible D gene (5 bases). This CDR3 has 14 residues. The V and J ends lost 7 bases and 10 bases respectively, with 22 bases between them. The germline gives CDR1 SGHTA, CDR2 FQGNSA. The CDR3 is CASTLTREQSDQYF. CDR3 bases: TGTGCCAGCACCCTTACGAGGGAGCAATCTGACCAGTACTTC.

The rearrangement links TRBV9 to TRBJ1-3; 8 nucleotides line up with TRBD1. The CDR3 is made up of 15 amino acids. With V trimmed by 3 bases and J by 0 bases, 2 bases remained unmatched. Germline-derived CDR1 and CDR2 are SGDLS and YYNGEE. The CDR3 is CASSETGGSGNTIYF. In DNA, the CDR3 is TGTGCCAGCAGCGAAACAGGGGGCTCTGGAAACACCATATATTTT.

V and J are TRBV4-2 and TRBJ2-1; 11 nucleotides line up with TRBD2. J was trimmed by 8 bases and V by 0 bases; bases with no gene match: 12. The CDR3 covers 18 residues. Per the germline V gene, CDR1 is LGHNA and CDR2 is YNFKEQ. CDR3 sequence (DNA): TGTGCCAGCAGCCAAGATGGTACTAGCGGGAGCACCGCGTATGAGCAGTTCTTC. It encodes CASSQDGTSGSTAYEQFF.

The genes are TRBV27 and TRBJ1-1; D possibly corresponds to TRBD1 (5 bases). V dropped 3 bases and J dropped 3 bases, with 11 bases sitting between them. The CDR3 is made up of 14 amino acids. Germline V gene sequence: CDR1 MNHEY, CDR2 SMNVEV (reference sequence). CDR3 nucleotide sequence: TGTGCCAGCAGTTTGCGAGAACAGGACACTGAAGCTTTCTTT. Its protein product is CASSLREQDTEAFF.

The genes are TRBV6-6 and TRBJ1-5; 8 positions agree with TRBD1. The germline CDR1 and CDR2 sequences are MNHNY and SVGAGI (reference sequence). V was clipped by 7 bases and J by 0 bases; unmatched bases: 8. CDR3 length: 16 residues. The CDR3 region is CASTQGALYSNQPQHF. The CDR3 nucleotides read TGTGCCAGCACGCAGGGGGCCCTTTATAGCAATCAGCCCCAGCATTTT.

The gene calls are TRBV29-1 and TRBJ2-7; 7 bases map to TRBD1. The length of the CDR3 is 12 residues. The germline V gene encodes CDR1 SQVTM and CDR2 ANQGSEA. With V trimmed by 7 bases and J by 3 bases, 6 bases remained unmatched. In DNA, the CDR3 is TGCAGCGCTACGAGGGGGCTCTACGAGCAGTACTTC. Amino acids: CSATRGLYEQYF.

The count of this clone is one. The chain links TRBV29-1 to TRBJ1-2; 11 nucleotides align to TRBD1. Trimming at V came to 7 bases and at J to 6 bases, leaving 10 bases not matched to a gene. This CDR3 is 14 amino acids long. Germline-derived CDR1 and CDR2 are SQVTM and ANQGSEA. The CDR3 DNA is TGCAGCGCAAGCCGGGACAGGGGGAAGGATGGCTACACCTTC. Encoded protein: CSASRDRGKDGYTF.

Here the CDR3 reads CASSFNTGGYNEQFF. In DNA, the CDR3 is TGTGCCAGCAGCTTCAATACAGGGGGTTACAATGAGCAGTTCTTC. V gene TRBV7-6 combines with J gene TRBJ2-1, with TRBD1 matching over 8 bases. The germline gives CDR1 SGHVS, CDR2 FNYEAQ. V gave up 3 bases and J gave up 4 bases; unmatched junction bases: 5. The CDR3 loop spans 15 amino acids.

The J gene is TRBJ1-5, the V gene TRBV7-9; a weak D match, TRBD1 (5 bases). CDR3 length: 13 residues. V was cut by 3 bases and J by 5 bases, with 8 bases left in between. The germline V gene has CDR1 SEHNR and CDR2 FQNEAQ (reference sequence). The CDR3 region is CASSFDRDQPQHF. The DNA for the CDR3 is TGTGCCAGCAGCTTCGACAGAGATCAGCCCCAGCATTTT. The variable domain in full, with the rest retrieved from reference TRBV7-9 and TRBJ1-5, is DTGVSQNPRHKITKRGQNVTFRCDPISEHNRLYWYRQTLGQGPEFLTYFQNEAQLEKSRLLSDRFSAERPKGSFSTLEIQRTEQGDSAMYLCASSFDRDQPQHFGDGTRLSIL.

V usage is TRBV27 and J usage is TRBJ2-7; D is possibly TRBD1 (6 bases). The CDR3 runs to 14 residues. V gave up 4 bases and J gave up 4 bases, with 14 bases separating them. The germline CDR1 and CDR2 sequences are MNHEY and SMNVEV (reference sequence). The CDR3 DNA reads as TGTGCCAGCAGTTCCCTAACCAGGGGTTACGAGCAGTACTTC. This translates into CASSSLTRGYEQYF.

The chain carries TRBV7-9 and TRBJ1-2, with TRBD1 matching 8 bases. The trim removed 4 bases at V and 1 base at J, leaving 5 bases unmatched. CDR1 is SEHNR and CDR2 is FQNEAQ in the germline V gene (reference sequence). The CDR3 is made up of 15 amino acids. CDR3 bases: TGTGCCAGCAGCTCCGGGACAGGCGTTAACTATGGCTACACCTTC. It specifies CASSSGTGVNYGYTF.

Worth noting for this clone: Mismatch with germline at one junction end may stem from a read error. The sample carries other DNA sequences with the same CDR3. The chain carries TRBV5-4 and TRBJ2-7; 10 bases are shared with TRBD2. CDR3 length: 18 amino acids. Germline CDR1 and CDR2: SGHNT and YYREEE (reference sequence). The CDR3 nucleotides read TGTGCCAGCAGCCCTATTTGGACTAGCGGATCGTCAGGTTACGAACAGTACTTC. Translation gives CASSPIWTSGSSGYEQYF.